The T cell receptor beta chain described here comes from a study of T cells in women clearing cervical HPV infection. The assay was immunoSEQ multiplex PCR, and TCRdb's table has in-frame clones only and misses some. The table lists about 14,000 clones. Study-level results: Unknown T-cell numbers per sample may underlie the richness differences. Repertoire richness, not evenness, was significantly elevated in CIN3+ cases versus controls. Controls had more TRBV6-7 (0.16%) than cases (approximately 0.11%).

Regarding this clone: Its target is not known. Coverage ceases 3 residues before the CDR3 finishes, and the germline J gene fills in the end.

CDR1 is SEHNR and CDR2 is FQNEAQ in the germline V gene (reference sequence). This CDR3 region has 14 residues. The sequenced sample consisted of blood buffy coat. The chain joins TRBV7-9 to TRBJ2-3; TRBD2 matches at 10 bases. The TCR comes from a woman between 18 and 70 years old with a cervical HPV16 infection that either progressed to CIN3+ or cleared (not recorded which). CDR3 amino acids: CASSPRTSGETQYF. The CDR3 bases that were read are TGTGCCAGCAGCCCCCGGACTAGCGGAGAGACG.